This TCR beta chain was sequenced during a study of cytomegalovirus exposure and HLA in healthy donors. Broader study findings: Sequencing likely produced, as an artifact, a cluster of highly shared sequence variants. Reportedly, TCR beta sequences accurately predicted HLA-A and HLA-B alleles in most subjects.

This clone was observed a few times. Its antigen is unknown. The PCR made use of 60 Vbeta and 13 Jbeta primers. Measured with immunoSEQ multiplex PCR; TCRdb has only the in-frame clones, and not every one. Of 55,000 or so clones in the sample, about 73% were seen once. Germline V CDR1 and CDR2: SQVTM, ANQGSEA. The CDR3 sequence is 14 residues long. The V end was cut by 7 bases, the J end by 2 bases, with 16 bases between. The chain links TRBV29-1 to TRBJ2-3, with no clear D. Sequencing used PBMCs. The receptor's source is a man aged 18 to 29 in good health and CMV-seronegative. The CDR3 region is CSAQTRSTTDTQYF. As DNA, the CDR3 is TGCAGCGCCCAAACGAGAAGTACCACAGATACGCAGTATTTT.